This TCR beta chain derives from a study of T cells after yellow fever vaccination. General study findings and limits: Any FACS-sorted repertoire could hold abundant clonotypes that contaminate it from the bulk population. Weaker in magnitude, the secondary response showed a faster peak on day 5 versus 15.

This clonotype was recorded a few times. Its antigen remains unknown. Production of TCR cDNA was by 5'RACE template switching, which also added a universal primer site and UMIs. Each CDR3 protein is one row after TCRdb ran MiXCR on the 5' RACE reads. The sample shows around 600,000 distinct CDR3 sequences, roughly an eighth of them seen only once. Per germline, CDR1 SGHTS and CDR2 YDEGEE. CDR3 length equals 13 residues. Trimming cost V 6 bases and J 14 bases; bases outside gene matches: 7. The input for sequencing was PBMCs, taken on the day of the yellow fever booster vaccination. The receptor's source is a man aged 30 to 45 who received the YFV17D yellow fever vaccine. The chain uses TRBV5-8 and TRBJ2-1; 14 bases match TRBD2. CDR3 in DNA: TGTGCCAGCACCCTCGGGACTAGCGGGAGAGAGTTCTTC. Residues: CASTLGTSGREFF.